Presented here are 8 T cell receptor beta chains from one specimen sequenced in a study of blood T cell repertoires in COVID-19. TCRdb's table, derived via immunoSEQ multiplex PCR, lists solely in-frame clones and lacks some. The sample lists about 130,000 clones; 60% to 80% were seen once. The sequenced material came from peripheral blood. These receptors originate from a man older than 75 with COVID-19, enrolled during active disease.

V and J are TRBV10-3 and TRBJ1-2; D is unclear. CDR3 length: 14 amino acids. Germline loops: CDR1 ENHRY, CDR2 SYGVKD. V shed 2 bases and J shed 5 bases, with 12 bases lying between them. For the CDR3, the DNA is TGTGCCATCAGTGAGACGGGGAGGGATTATGGCTACACCTTC. It specifies CAISETGRDYGYTF.

The chain is built from TRBV2 and TRBJ2-5; 8 bases agree with TRBD2. This CDR3 is 12 amino acids long. J gave up 5 bases and V 8 bases, and 4 bases lay outside the gene matches. Germline V CDR1 and CDR2: SNHLY, FYNNEI. This CDR3 is CASSLAVETQYF. CDR3 in DNA: TGTGCCAGCTCACTAGCGGTTGAGACCCAGTACTTC.

The CDR3 region has the DNA TGTGCCACCCGGACTAGCGGGAGCAATGAGCAGTTCTTC. This gives the protein CATRTSGSNEQFF. J is TRBJ2-1 and V is TRBV24-1; 13 nucleotides match TRBD2. The V gene's germline CDR1 is KGHDR and CDR2 SFDVKD. The CDR3 covers 13 residues. V lost 9 bases and J lost 6; bases outside the gene matches: 1.

This sequence joins TRBV10-3 and TRBJ2-3; 8 nucleotides match TRBD2. The CDR3 covers 13 residues. Germline CDR1 ENHRY, CDR2 SYGVKD. With V trimmed by 10 bases and J by 5 bases, 8 bases remained unmatched. Written as DNA, the CDR3 is TGTGCCACTACCGGGAGGGTGGTAGATACGCAGTATTTT. Amino acids: CATTGRVVDTQYF.

V gene TRBV6-6 combines with J gene TRBJ2-7, with 9 bases fitting TRBD1. The CDR3 length is 12 residues. Germline CDR1 MNHNY, CDR2 SVGAGI (reference sequence). J lost 2 bases, V lost 8 bases, and 1 base had no gene match. The DNA for the CDR3 is TGTGCCAGCGGACAGGGGCCCTACGAGCAGTACTTC. Translation gives CASGQGPYEQYF.

The chain joins TRBV29-1 to TRBJ2-7, with 7 bases fitting TRBD2. J was trimmed by 0 bases and V by 6 bases; bases with no gene match: 8. The CDR3 is made up of 14 amino acids. Germline CDR1 and CDR2: SQVTM and ANQGSEA. The CDR3 region is CSVYLSGISYEQYF. In DNA form, the CDR3 reads TGCAGCGTCTATCTCAGCGGGATCTCCTACGAGCAGTACTTC.

This clone appeared once. The chain uses TRBV9 and TRBJ1-3; TRBD1 matches 7 bases. Trimming took 0 bases from V and 0 from J; bases not matched to a gene: 9. CDR3 length: 18 amino acids. The V gene's germline CDR1 is SGDLS and CDR2 YYNGEE. CDR3 protein: CASSVGLTGPSSGNTIYF. For the CDR3, the DNA is TGTGCCAGCAGCGTAGGTTTGACAGGGCCTTCCTCTGGAAACACCATATATTTT.

The chain employs TRBV5-1 and TRBJ2-7; TRBD2 aligns across 14 bases. The CDR3 covers 17 residues. The germline CDR1 and CDR2 sequences are SGHRS and YFSETQ. V was clipped by 0 bases and J by 5 bases; unmatched bases: 7. Written as DNA, the CDR3 is TGCGCCAGCAGCTTGGAAGGACTAGCGGGAGGCGGAAACGAGCAGTACTTC. Translated, it gives CASSLEGLAGGGNEQYF.